This T cell receptor beta chain derives from a study of blood T cells in healthy people across ages. Then a second PCR, running roughly 7 to 12 cycles, was carried out with a sample-barcoded 5' primer and a J-beta primer mix. The yield of each sample was at least 2.5 million CDR3-containing paired-end reads. Using its own MiXCR run on the 5' RACE reads, TCRdb lists one record per CDR3 protein. Of over a million distinct CDR3 sequences in the sample, about 25% are singletons; the top ten hold about 0.69%. This CDR3 has 15 amino acids. Germline V CDR1 and CDR2: DFQATT, SNEGSKA (reference sequence). The V end lost 0 bases, the J end lost 4 bases, and 13 bases lay between the germline ends. This clonotype was counted only a few times. Another study also made use of these data, one on T cells of mothers and their children. As reported in that work: No persistent microchimeric T cell clones were detected.

The sequencing sample was made of blood. This chain connects TRBV20-1 to TRBJ2-1; weak D call: TRBD1 (5 bases). The TCR sequence derives from a girl between 2 and 10 years old in good health. The CDR3 loop reads CSARDPLKGYNEQFF. CDR3 in DNA: TGCAGTGCTAGAGATCCCCTCAAGGGGTACAATGAGCAGTTCTTC.